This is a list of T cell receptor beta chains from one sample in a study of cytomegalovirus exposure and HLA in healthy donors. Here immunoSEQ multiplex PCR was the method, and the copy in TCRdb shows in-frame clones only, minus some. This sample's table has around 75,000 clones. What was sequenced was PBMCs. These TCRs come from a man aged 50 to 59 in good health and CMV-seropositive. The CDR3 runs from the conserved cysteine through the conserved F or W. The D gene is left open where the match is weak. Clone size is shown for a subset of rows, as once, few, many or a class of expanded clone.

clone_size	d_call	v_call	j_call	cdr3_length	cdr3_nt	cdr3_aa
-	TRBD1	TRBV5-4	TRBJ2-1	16	TGTGCCAGCAGCTTGGCAGGGGGCCGGGCCTACAATGAGCAGTTCTTC	CASSLAGGRAYNEQFF
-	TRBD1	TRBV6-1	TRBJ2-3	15	TGTGCCAGCAGTGTGGACAGGGGTAGCACAGATACGCAGTATTTT	CASSVDRGSTDTQYF
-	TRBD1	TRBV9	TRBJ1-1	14	TGTGCCAGCAGCGTGGAACAGGGGGGCGGTAAGGCTTTCTTT	CASSVEQGGGKAFF
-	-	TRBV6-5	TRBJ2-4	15	TGTGCCAGCAGTTATGGGGGCGATTCCAAAAACATTCAGTACTTC	CASSYGGDSKNIQYF
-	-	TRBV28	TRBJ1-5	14	TGTGCCAGCAGAACAGGTGACTCTAATCAGCCCCAGCATTTT	CASRTGDSNQPQHF
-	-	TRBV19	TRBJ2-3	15	TGTGCCACTAGTGGTCAAGCGGCCAGCACAGATACGCAGTATTTT	CATSGQAASTDTQYF
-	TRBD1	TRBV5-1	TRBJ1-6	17	TGCGCCAGCAGCTTGGGGGCCGGGACAGGATCAGGATCACCCCTCCACTTT	CASSLGAGTGSGSPLHF
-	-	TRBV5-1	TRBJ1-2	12	TGCGCCAGCAGCTTGCCGGGAGACGGCTACACCTTC	CASSLPGDGYTF
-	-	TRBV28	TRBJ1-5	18	TGTGCCAGCAGTTTATATGGGCCCAGGGCAGAGGATCGGCCGCCCCAGCATTTT	CASSLYGPRAEDRPPQHF
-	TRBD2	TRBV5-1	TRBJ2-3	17	TGCGCCAGCAGCCTCGGGACTAGCGGGGGGCGGGCAGATACGCAGTATTTT	CASSLGTSGGRADTQYF
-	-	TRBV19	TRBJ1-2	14	TGTGCCAGTAGCCGGGACACCCCTAACTATGGCTACACCTTC	CASSRDTPNYGYTF
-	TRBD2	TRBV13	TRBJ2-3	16	TGTGCCAGCAGCTCCCGCGGACTAGCCTCCACAGATACGCAGTATTTT	CASSSRGLASTDTQYF
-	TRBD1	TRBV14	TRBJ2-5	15	TGTGCCAGCAGCCAGTTTGGGACAGGTCAAGAGACCCAGTACTTC	CASSQFGTGQETQYF
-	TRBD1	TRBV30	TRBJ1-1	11	TGTGCCTGGAGCCTTACAGGGGAGGCTTTCTTT	CAWSLTGEAFF
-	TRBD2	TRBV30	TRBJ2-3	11	TGTGCCTGGAGTCGGGAGGGTGGTGCGTATTTT	CAWSREGGAYF
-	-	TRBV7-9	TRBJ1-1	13	TGTGCCAGCTTCGAGCCCCGGGGCACTGAAGCTTTCTTT	CASFEPRGTEAFF
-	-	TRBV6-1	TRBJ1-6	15	TGTGCCAGCAGTGCGGGGGGTCGGCCCAATTCACCCCTCCACTTT	CASSAGGRPNSPLHF
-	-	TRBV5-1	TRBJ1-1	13	TGCGCCAGCAGCTTCGAGGGCTTGACTGAAGCTTTCTTT	CASSFEGLTEAFF
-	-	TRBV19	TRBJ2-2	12	TGTGCCAGTAGTATCGGGGGCGGGGAGCTGTTTTTT	CASSIGGGELFF
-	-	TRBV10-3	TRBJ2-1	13	TGTGCCATCAGTGATGGGCAGGATTTTAAGCAGTTCTTC	CAISDGQDFKQFF
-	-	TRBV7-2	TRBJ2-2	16	TGTGCCAGCAGCTTAGTTCTACAGGCGAACACCGGGGAGCTGTTTTTT	CASSLVLQANTGELFF
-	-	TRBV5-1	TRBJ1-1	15	TGCGCCAGCAGCCCGGGGGGACCGTACATAAGTGAAGCTTTCTTT	CASSPGGPYISEAFF
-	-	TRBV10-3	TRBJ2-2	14	TGTGCCATCAGTGGGGCTAGGGGGACCGGGGAGCTGTTTTTT	CAISGARGTGELFF
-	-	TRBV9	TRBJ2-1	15	TGTGCCAGCAGCGTTCAGGGAAGCTCCTACAATGAGCAGTTCTTC	CASSVQGSSYNEQFF
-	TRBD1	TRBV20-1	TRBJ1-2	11	TGCAGTGCCCCGACAGGGAATGGCTACACCTTC	CSAPTGNGYTF
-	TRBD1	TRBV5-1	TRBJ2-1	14	TGCGCCAGCAGCGGGGGACAGCTCGACAATGAGCAGTTCTTC	CASSGGQLDNEQFF
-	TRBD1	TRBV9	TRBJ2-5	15	TGTGCCAGCAGCACCAAGGACAGGGGAGGGGAGACCCAGTACTTC	CASSTKDRGGETQYF
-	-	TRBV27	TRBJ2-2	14	TGTGCCAGCAAGCTCTCACCGGGAGCCGGGGAGCTGTTTTTT	CASKLSPGAGELFF
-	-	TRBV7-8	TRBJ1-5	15	TGTGCCAGCAGCCCGAGTCCTGGACTTAATCAGCCCCAGCATTTT	CASSPSPGLNQPQHF
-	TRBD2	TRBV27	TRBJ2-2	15	TGTGCCAGCACCACGCTCCTAGCGGTTACCGGGGAGCTGTTTTTT	CASTTLLAVTGELFF
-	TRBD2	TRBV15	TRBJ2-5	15	TGTGCCACCAGCCTCCGGCTAGCGGGCCAAGAGACCCAGTACTTC	CATSLRLAGQETQYF
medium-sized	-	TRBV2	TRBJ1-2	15	TGTGCCAGCATCCTATCCGTTCCGGAGGGTCATGGCTACACCTTC	CASILSVPEGHGYTF
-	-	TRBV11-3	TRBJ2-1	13	TGTGCCAGCAGCTTAGGGAGTTACAATGAGCAGTTCTTC	CASSLGSYNEQFF
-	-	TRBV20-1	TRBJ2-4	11	TGCAGTGCTCCCGGGGACTCGATTCAGTACTTC	CSAPGDSIQYF
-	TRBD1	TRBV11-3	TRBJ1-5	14	TGTGCCAGCAGCTCTCACAGGGGGTATCAGCCCCAGCATTTT	CASSSHRGYQPQHF
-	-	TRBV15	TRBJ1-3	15	TGTGCCACCAGCCCCGACTTATCCTCTGGAAACACCATATATTTT	CATSPDLSSGNTIYF
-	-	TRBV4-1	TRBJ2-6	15	TGCGCCAGCAGCCGAGGACAGACAGGGGCCAACGTCCTGACTTTC	CASSRGQTGANVLTF